The clone carrying this T cell receptor beta chain was recorded only once. The data belong to a study of blood T cell repertoires in COVID-19. Study background: There were acute and convalescent COVID-19 samples, and they came from the United States, Italy and Spain. PBMCs, B-cell-depleted T cells, or T cells provided the cDNA or gDNA that made up the material.

Original methodology: Reference gene primer amplification gave estimated nucleated cell counts. Sequencing used immunoSEQ multiplex PCR; TCRdb keeps in-frame clones, though not all of them. The D gene and trimming were derived from the DNA, and the V and J assignments and clone size from that table. This table has 220,000 or so clones, around 81% appearing once. In germline, CDR1 is KGHSH, CDR2 LQKENI. With V trimmed by 3 bases and J by 1 base, 7 bases remained unmatched. The CDR3 is 16 amino acids. The rearrangement links TRBV18 to TRBJ2-5, with TRBD1 matching over 8 bases. Source material: peripheral blood. The receptor was derived from a woman aged 70 to 79 with acute or convalescent COVID-19. CDR3 sequence: CASSPPGQAFQETQYF. CDR3 nucleotides: TGTGCCAGCTCACCCCCGGGACAGGCCTTCCAAGAGACCCAGTACTTC. The full variable domain, completed using reference TRBV18 and TRBJ2-5, is NAGVMQNPRHLVRRRGQEARLRCSPMKGHSHVYWYRQLPEEGLKFMVYLQKENIIDESGMPKERFSAEFPKEGPSILRIQQVVRGDSAAYFCASSPPGQAFQETQYFGPGTRLLVL.